The rows below give T cell receptor beta chains drawn from one sample of a study of human T cells and chemical hapten exposure. One entry per CDR3 protein results from TCRdb running MiXCR on the RACE reads. In the table there are approximately 84,000 distinct CDR3 sequences, around 8.7% of which are singletons. Sequenced: whole blood. Receptor source: a male donor in good health. Some clones in this sample may be carry-over from other donors' samples. Both conserved end residues are trimmed from each CDR3. Fields, in order: V gene, J gene, D gene, CDR3 protein. A D gene is named only where the DNA matches it firmly.

v_gene: TRBV6-2/TRBV6-3
j_gene: TRBJ1-1
d_gene: TRBD1
CDR3aa: ASSYPRTGVNTEAF

v_gene: TRBV5-1
j_gene: TRBJ2-4
d_gene: TRBD1
CDR3aa: ASSYLGQGAAKNIQY

v_gene: TRBV7-9
j_gene: TRBJ2-2
d_gene: NA
CDR3aa: ASSLTGTPNTGELF

v_gene: TRBV11-2
j_gene: TRBJ1-6
d_gene: NA
CDR3aa: ASSLGGGLSSPLH

v_gene: TRBV21-1
j_gene: TRBJ1-1
d_gene: NA
CDR3aa: ASSKGREGDPSTEAF

v_gene: TRBV5-1
j_gene: TRBJ1-4
d_gene: NA
CDR3aa: ASSADGATNEKLF

v_gene: TRBV29-1
j_gene: TRBJ1-2
d_gene: TRBD1
CDR3aa: SVRGLLSYGYT

v_gene: TRBV18
j_gene: TRBJ1-2
d_gene: NA
CDR3aa: ASSPPNQSYGYT

v_gene: TRBV13
j_gene: TRBJ2-7
d_gene: TRBD1
CDR3aa: ASSQGQGGKRGYEQY

v_gene: TRBV4-2
j_gene: TRBJ1-6
d_gene: TRBD1
CDR3aa: ASSQDGGQGDSPLH

v_gene: TRBV12-3/TRBV12-4
j_gene: TRBJ1-4
d_gene: NA
CDR3aa: ASSFDSKATNEKLF

v_gene: TRBV20-1
j_gene: TRBJ2-1
d_gene: NA
CDR3aa: SARHGTVYNEQF

v_gene: TRBV25-1
j_gene: TRBJ2-3
d_gene: NA
CDR3aa: ASRTGLGGRGQY

v_gene: TRBV11-2
j_gene: TRBJ2-1
d_gene: NA
CDR3aa: ASSPRGWLRDPSYNEQF

v_gene: TRBV5-1
j_gene: TRBJ1-1
d_gene: TRBD1
CDR3aa: ASSPDRGWIEAF

v_gene: TRBV29-1
j_gene: TRBJ2-2
d_gene: TRBD1
CDR3aa: SVEDPRTGGSTGELF

v_gene: TRBV2
j_gene: TRBJ2-5
d_gene: TRBD2
CDR3aa: ASSPGTSTETQY

v_gene: TRBV20-1
j_gene: TRBJ2-5
d_gene: NA
CDR3aa: SARSTVYQETQY

v_gene: TRBV7-2
j_gene: TRBJ1-1
d_gene: TRBD1
CDR3aa: ASSLRGLGTEAF

v_gene: TRBV5-1
j_gene: TRBJ2-2
d_gene: NA
CDR3aa: ASRTPQGTGTGELF

v_gene: TRBV11-2
j_gene: TRBJ1-2
d_gene: NA
CDR3aa: ASSLEEDSLLFYGYT

v_gene: TRBV19
j_gene: TRBJ1-5
d_gene: TRBD1
CDR3aa: AYRGPSNQPQH

v_gene: TRBV5-1
j_gene: TRBJ1-1
d_gene: TRBD1
CDR3aa: ASRQGGTPEAF

v_gene: TRBV14
j_gene: TRBJ1-1
d_gene: TRBD1
CDR3aa: ASSQATTGTLNTEAF

v_gene: TRBV5-1
j_gene: TRBJ1-6
d_gene: NA
CDR3aa: ASSPGTPSSYNSRLH

v_gene: TRBV20-1
j_gene: TRBJ2-1
d_gene: NA
CDR3aa: SVTASSYNEQF

v_gene: TRBV5-5
j_gene: TRBJ1-5
d_gene: NA
CDR3aa: ASSLHRPGVGQPQH

v_gene: TRBV6-1
j_gene: TRBJ2-1
d_gene: NA
CDR3aa: ASSADRKVFNEQF

v_gene: TRBV15
j_gene: TRBJ2-7
d_gene: NA
CDR3aa: ATSRDPGPSYEQY

v_gene: TRBV7-2
j_gene: TRBJ2-5
d_gene: TRBD1
CDR3aa: ASSLGSAQGFGETQY

v_gene: TRBV11-3
j_gene: TRBJ2-1
d_gene: NA
CDR3aa: ASSLDGGSRNEQF